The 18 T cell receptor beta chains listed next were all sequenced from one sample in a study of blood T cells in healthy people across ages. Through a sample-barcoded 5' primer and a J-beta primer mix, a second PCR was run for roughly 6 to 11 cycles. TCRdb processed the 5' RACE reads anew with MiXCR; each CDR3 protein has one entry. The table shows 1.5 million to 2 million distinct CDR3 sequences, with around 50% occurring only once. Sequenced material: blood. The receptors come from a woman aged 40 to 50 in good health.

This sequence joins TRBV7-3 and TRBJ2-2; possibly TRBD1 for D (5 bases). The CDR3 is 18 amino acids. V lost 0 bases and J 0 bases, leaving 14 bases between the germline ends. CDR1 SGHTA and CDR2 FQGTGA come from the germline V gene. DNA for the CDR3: TGTGCCAGCAGCTTAACGTCACCCCGGACATCGAACACCGGGGAGCTGTTTTTT. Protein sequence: CASSLTSPRTSNTGELFF. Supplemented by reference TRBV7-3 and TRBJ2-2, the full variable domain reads GAGVSQTPSNKVTEKGKYVELRCDPISGHTALYWYRQSLGQGPEFLIYFQGTGAADDSGLPNDRFFAVRPEGSVSTLKIQRTERGDSAVYLCASSLTSPRTSNTGELFFGEGSRLTVL.

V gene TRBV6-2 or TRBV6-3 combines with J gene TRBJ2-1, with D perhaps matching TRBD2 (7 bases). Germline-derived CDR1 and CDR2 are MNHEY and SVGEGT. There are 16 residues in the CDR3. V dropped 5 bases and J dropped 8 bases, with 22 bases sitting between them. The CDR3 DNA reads TGTGCCAGCAGTCCAGCGGGACAAGGTTTAGAGGATGAGCAGTTCTTC. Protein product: CASSPAGQGLEDEQFF.

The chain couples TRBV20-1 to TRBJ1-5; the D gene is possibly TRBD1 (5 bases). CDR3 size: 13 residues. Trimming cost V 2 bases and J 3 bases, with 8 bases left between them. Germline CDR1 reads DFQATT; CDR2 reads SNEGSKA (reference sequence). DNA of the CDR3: TGCAGTGCTAGAAGGGACTACAATCAGCCCCAGCATTTT. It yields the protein CSARRDYNQPQHF.

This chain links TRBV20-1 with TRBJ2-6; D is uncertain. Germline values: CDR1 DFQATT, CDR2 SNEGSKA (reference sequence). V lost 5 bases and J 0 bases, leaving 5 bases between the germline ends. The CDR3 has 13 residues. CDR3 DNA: TGCAGTGCTCCTGGCTCTGGGGCCAACGTCCTGACTTTC. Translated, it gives CSAPGSGANVLTF.

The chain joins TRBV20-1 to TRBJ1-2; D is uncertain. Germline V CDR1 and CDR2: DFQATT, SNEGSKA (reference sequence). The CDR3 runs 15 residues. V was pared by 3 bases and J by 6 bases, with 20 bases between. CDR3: CSASVGGSKGNGYTF. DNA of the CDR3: TGCAGTGCTAGCGTTGGCGGGAGTAAAGGGAATGGCTACACCTTC.

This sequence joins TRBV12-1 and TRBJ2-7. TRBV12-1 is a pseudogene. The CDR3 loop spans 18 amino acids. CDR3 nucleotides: TGCGCCAGCAGCCTGGACGTCACAGTGGCAACCAACTCCTACGAGCAGTACTTC. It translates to CASSLDVTVATNSYEQYF.

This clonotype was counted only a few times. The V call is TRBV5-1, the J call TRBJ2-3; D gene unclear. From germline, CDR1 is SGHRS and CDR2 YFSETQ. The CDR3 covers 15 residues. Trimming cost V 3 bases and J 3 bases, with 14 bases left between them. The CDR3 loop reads CASSYAISGTDTQYF. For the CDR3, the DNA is TGCGCCAGCAGCTATGCCATTAGTGGGACAGATACGCAGTATTTT.

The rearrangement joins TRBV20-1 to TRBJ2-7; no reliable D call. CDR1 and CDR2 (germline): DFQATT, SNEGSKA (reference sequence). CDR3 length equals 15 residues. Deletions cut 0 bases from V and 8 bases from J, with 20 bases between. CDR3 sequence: CSARDTGRRVYKQYF. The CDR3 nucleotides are TGCAGTGCTAGAGATACCGGAAGGCGAGTATACAAGCAGTACTTC.

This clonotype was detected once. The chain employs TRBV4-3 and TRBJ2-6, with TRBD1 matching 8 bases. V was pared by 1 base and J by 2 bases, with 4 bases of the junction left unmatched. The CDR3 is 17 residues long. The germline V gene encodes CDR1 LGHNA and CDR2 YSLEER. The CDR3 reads CASSQGQGTAGANVLTF. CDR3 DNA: TGCGCCAGCAGCCAAGGACAGGGGACTGCTGGGGCCAACGTCCTGACTTTC.

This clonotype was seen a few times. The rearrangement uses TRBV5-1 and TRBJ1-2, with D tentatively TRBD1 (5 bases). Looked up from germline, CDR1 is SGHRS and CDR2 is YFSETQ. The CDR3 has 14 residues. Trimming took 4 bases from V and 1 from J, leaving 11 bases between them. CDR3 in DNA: TGCGCCAGCAGCGTTTCCGACAGTAACTATGGCTACACCTTC. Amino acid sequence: CASSVSDSNYGYTF.

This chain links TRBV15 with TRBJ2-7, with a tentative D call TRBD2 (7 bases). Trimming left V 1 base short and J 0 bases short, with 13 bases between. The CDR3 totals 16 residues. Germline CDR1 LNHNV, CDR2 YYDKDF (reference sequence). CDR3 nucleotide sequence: TGTGCCACCAGCAGAGGTTCCGGGGGGCACTCCTACGAGCAGTACTTC. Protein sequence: CATSRGSGGHSYEQYF. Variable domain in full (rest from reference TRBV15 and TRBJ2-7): DAMVIQNPRYQVTQFGKPVTLSCSQTLNHNVMYWYQQKSSQAPKLLFHYYDKDFNNEADTPDNFQSRRPNTSFCFLDIRSPGLGDTAMYLCATSRGSGGHSYEQYFGPGTRLTVT.

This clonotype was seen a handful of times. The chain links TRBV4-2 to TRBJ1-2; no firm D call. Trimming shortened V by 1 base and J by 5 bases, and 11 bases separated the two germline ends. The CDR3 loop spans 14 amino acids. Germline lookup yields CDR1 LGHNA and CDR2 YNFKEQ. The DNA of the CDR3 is TGTGCCAGCAGCCAAGCCCAGGAAGAGTATGGCTACACCTTC. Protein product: CASSQAQEEYGYTF.

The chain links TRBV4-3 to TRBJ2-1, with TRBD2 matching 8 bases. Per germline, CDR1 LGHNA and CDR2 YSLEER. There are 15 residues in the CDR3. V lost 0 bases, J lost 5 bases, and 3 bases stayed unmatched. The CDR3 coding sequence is TGCGCCAGCAGCCAAGATCCGGGGGGGCACAATGAGCAGTTCTTC. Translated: CASSQDPGGHNEQFF.

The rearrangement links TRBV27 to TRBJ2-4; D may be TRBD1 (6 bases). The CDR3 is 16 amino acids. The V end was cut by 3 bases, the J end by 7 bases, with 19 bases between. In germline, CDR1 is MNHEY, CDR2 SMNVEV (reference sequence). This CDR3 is CASSLSQGLRGNIQYF. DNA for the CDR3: TGTGCCAGCAGTTTGAGTCAGGGTCTAAGGGGGAACATTCAGTACTTC.

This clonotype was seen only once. CDR3 nucleotides: TGTGCCAGCAGCTTAATAGGCGGAGAGGGGACCCAGTACTTC. Residues: CASSLIGGEGTQYF. The chain carries TRBV7-3 and TRBJ2-5; D is possibly TRBD2 (5 bases). Germline V CDR1 and CDR2: SGHTA, FQGTGA. V was shortened by 1 base and J by 7 bases, with 13 bases between the two germline ends. This CDR3 region has 14 residues. The full variable domain, with the rest looked up from reference TRBV7-3 and TRBJ2-5, is GAGVSQTPSNKVTEKGKYVELRCDPISGHTALYWYRQSLGQGPEFLIYFQGTGAADDSGLPNDRFFAVRPEGSVSTLKIQRTERGDSAVYLCASSLIGGEGTQYFGPGTRLLVL.

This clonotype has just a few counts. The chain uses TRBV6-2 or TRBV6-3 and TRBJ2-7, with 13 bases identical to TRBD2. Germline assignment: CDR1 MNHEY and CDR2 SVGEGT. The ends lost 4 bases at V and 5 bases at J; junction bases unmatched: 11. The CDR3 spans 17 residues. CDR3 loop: CASSFGLAGAHGNEQYF. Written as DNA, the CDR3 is TGTGCCAGCAGTTTTGGACTAGCGGGGGCTCACGGGAACGAGCAGTACTTC.

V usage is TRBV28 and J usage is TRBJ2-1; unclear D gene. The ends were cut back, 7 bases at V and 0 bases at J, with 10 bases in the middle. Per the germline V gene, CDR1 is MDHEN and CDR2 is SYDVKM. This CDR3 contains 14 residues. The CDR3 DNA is TGTGCCAGCACCAGCCAAAGCTCCTACAATGAGCAGTTCTTC. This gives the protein CASTSQSSYNEQFF.

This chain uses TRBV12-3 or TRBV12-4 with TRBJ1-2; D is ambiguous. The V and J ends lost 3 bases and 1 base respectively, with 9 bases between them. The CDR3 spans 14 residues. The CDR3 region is CASSFGRINYGYTF. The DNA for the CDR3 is TGTGCCAGCAGTTTCGGACGTATTAACTATGGCTACACCTTC.